Detailed here is one T cell receptor (beta chain). Germline CDR1 is SGDLS and CDR2 is YYNGEE. The CDR3 is 15 residues long. V lost 7 bases to trimming and J lost 8 bases; unmatched junction nucleotides: 14. Produced via immunoSEQ multiplex PCR; TCRdb's table is partial and in-frame only. The table records 95,000 to 150,000 clones, roughly 84% of them present only once. The data derive from a study of blood T cell repertoires in COVID-19. Cohort allocation depended upon clinical history that participants reported. Resolution of symptoms, clearance, or two negative PCRs was present in recovered Cohort 3 donors.

The sample was PBMCs or T cells enriched from blood (not recorded which). The chain joins TRBV9 to TRBJ2-4, with 8 bases that match TRBD1. This receptor was identified in a woman in her 30s who had recovered from COVID-19. The CDR3 loop reads CASGLSGTGADIQYF. The CDR3 bases are TGTGCCAGCGGTTTATCCGGGACAGGAGCGGACATTCAGTACTTC. The variable domain in full, completed from reference TRBV9 and TRBJ2-4, reads DSGVTQTPKHLITATGQRVTLRCSPRSGDLSVYWYQQSLDQGLQFLIQYYNGEERAKGNILERFSAQQFPDLHSELNLSSLELGDSALYFCASGLSGTGADIQYFGAGTRLSVL.